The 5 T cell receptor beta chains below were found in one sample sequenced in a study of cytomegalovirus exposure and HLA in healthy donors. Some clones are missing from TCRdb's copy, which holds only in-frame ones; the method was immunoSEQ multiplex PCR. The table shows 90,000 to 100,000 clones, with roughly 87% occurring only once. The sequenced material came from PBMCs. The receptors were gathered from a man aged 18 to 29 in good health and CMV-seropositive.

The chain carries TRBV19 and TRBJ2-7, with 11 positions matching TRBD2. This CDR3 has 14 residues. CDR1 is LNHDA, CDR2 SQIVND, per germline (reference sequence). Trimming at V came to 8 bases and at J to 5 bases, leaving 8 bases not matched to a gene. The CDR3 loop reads CASAGTSGRHEQYF. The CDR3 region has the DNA TGTGCCAGTGCGGGGACTAGCGGTCGTCACGAGCAGTACTTC.

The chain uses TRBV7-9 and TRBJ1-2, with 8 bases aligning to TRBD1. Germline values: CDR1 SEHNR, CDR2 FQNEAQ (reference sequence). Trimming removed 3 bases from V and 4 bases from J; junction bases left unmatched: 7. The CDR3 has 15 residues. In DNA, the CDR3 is TGTGCCAGCAGCTTGCTGTGGCAGGGGGCCTATGGCTACACCTTC. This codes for CASSLLWQGAYGYTF. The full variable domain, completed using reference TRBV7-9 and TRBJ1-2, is DTGVSQNPRHKITKRGQNVTFRCDPISEHNRLYWYRQTLGQGPEFLTYFQNEAQLEKSRLLSDRFSAERPKGSFSTLEIQRTEQGDSAMYLCASSLLWQGAYGYTFGSGTRLTVV.

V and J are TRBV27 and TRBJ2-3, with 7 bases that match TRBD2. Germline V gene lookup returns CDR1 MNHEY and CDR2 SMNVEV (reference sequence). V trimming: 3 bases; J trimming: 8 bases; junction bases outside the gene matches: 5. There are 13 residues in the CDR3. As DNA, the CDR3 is TGTGCCAGCAGTTTGACGGGGGGTGGTACGCAGTATTTT. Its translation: CASSLTGGGTQYF.

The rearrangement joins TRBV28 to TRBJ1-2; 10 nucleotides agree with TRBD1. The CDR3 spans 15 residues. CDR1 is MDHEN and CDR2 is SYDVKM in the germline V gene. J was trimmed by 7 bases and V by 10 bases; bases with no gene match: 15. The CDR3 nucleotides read TGTGCCACCAGATACATCGGACAGGGGGGCGGTGGCTACACCTTC. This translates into CATRYIGQGGGGYTF.

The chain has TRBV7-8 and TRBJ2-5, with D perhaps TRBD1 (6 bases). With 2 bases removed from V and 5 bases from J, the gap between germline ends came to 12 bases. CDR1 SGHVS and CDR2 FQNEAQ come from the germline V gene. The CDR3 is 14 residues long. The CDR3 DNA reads TGTGCCAGCAGCTTAAACAGGGTTGGGGAGACCCAGTACTTC. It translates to CASSLNRVGETQYF.